These 25 T cell receptor beta chains were sequenced from one sample in a study of cytomegalovirus exposure and HLA in healthy donors (dated by TCRdb to 2016 to 2017). The library came from the immunoSEQ multiplex PCR assay. The multiplex PCR relied on a mix of 60 forward primers for TCR Vbeta segments and 13 reverse primers for TCR Jbeta segments. Imported from immuneACCESS, the table was reduced by TCRdb to in-frame sequences with V and J called. These copies leave out some clones; in studies compared against another copy, an unresolved V gene accounts for under half, and the cause of the remainder is not known. The sample contains 160,000 or so clones, around 74% of them found a single time. Of the sample, 2.5% is held by the ten largest clones. Material for sequencing was PBMCs. These receptors were obtained from a female donor in good health and CMV-seronegative.

This rearrangement joins TRBV19 to TRBJ2-7; D is undetermined. The germline gives CDR1 LNHDA, CDR2 SQIVND (reference sequence). The V end was cut by 5 bases, the J end by 1 base, with 12 bases between. CDR3 length equals 14 residues. The CDR3, as DNA: TGTGCCAGTAGTCCTCGGGTAGCTTCCTACGAGCAGTACTTC. Translating gives CASSPRVASYEQYF.

The gene calls are TRBV4-2 and TRBJ2-7, with a weak D call TRBD2 (6 bases). The germline CDR1 and CDR2 sequences are LGHNA and YNFKEQ. This CDR3 has 15 amino acids. V was pared by 1 base and J by 0 bases, with 10 bases between. CDR3 sequence: CASSQGLGGSYEQYF. The CDR3 DNA reads as TGTGCCAGCAGCCAAGGCCTGGGGGGCTCCTACGAGCAGTACTTC.

V usage is TRBV6-1 and J usage is TRBJ2-6; D may be TRBD2 (5 bases). Trimming stripped 4 bases from V and 0 bases from J, with 16 bases between. The germline V gene encodes CDR1 MNHNS and CDR2 SASEGT. The CDR3 covers 18 residues. The CDR3 reads CASSGFVGELSGANVLTF. The CDR3 region has the DNA TGTGCCAGCAGTGGGTTTGTTGGGGAGCTCTCTGGGGCCAACGTCCTGACTTTC.

The V and J genes are TRBV4-3 and TRBJ2-2; D is undetermined. The length of the CDR3 is 14 residues. The V end was cut by 0 bases, the J end by 6 bases, with 8 bases between. The V gene's germline CDR1 is LGHNA and CDR2 YSLEER. CDR3 DNA sequence: TGCGCCAGCAGCCAAGATGGAGCACCCGGGGAGCTGTTTTTT. Its translation: CASSQDGAPGELFF.

This chain joins TRBV7-9 and TRBJ2-3, with TRBD1 matching 7 bases. CDR3 length equals 14 residues. After removal of 1 base from V and 8 bases from J, the junction contained 6 bases not matched to a gene. CDR1 SEHNR and CDR2 FQNEAQ come from the germline V gene (reference sequence). The CDR3 loop is CASSLEASGGTQYF. The CDR3 DNA reads as TGTGCCAGCAGCTTAGAAGCGTCAGGGGGTACGCAGTATTTT.

The chain has TRBV11-2 and TRBJ2-5, with a tentative D call TRBD2 (5 bases). V was pared by 5 bases and J by 1 base, with 20 bases between. The germline V gene encodes CDR1 SGHAT and CDR2 FQNNGV. There are 17 residues in the CDR3. The CDR3 spells CASSHSLSGALQETQYF. The CDR3 DNA is TGTGCCAGCAGCCATAGTCTAAGCGGAGCCCTCCAAGAGACCCAGTACTTC.

This sequence joins TRBV27 and TRBJ2-1; 11 positions match TRBD2. Germline values: CDR1 MNHEY, CDR2 SMNVEV (reference sequence). The J segment lost 5 bases and the V segment lost 6 bases, leaving 9 bases of the junction unmatched. This CDR3 contains 16 residues. The CDR3 DNA reads TGTGCCAGCAGAACCTCAATAGCGGGAGGGAACAATGAGCAGTTCTTC. Protein product: CASRTSIAGGNNEQFF.

The gene calls are TRBV15 and TRBJ2-2; the D gene is possibly TRBD2 (6 bases). Deletions cut 5 bases from V and 6 bases from J, with 13 bases between. CDR1 is LNHNV and CDR2 is YYDKDF in the germline V gene (reference sequence). CDR3 length: 14 residues. CDR3 region: CATSPRDFSGELFF. The CDR3 nucleotides are TGTGCCACCAGCCCCCGGGACTTCTCCGGGGAGCTGTTTTTT.

The rearrangement uses TRBV4-1 and TRBJ2-1; TRBD2 might be the D (5 bases). Germline assignment: CDR1 MGHRA and CDR2 YSYEKL. Trimming cost V 0 bases and J 1 base, with 13 bases left between them. The CDR3 covers 17 residues. DNA of the CDR3: TGCGCCAGCAGCCAAGATCAAGGTAGCGCATCCTACAATGAGCAGTTCTTC. This translates into CASSQDQGSASYNEQFF.

This clone showed up just once. V usage is TRBV18 and J usage is TRBJ2-3, with TRBD1 identical over 8 bases. Trimming removed 0 bases from V and 2 bases from J; junction bases left unmatched: 13. CDR1 is KGHSH, CDR2 LQKENI, per germline. CDR3 size: 19 residues. CDR3 loop: CASSPPPRLTGDSTDTQYF. For the CDR3, the DNA is TGTGCCAGCTCACCACCGCCAAGGTTGACAGGGGATTCCACAGATACGCAGTATTTT.

This chain uses TRBV15 with TRBJ2-7; TRBD1 is a possible D gene (6 bases). The CDR3 length is 16 residues. Looked up from germline, CDR1 is LNHNV and CDR2 is YYDKDF (reference sequence). The V end was cut by 0 bases, the J end by 4 bases, with 16 bases between. The CDR3 DNA sequence: TGTGCCACCAGCAGAGATGACCGGGACACCATATACGAGCAGTACTTC. Translation gives CATSRDDRDTIYEQYF.

The CDR3 DNA is TGTGCCAGCAGCTTGGACAGGGAAAAACTGTTTTTT. Encoded protein: CASSLDREKLFF. This chain links TRBV7-9 with TRBJ1-4, with 7 bases matching TRBD1. Germline V gene sequence: CDR1 SEHNR, CDR2 FQNEAQ (reference sequence). This CDR3 is built from 12 residues. Losses at the gene ends were 3 bases for V and 8 bases for J; bases not matched to a gene: 0. Supplemented by reference TRBV7-9 and TRBJ1-4, the full variable domain reads DTGVSQNPRHKITKRGQNVTFRCDPISEHNRLYWYRQTLGQGPEFLTYFQNEAQLEKSRLLSDRFSAERPKGSFSTLEIQRTEQGDSAMYLCASSLDREKLFFGSGTQLSVL.

The chain has TRBV4-3 and TRBJ2-2; 8 positions agree with TRBD1. The V and J ends lost 0 bases and 6 bases, in that order; junction bases with no gene match: 6. The CDR3 is 16 amino acids. Germline CDR1 and CDR2: LGHNA and YSLEER. The CDR3 region has the DNA TGCGCCAGCAGCCAAGATGGGACAGGAGGACCCGGGGAGCTGTTTTTT. Protein product: CASSQDGTGGPGELFF.

The J gene is TRBJ2-7, the V gene TRBV29-1, with 12 bases that match TRBD2. CDR1 and CDR2 from the germline V gene are SQVTM and ANQGSEA. This CDR3 has 15 amino acids. V gave up 4 bases and J gave up 5 bases; unmatched junction bases: 9. CDR3 sequence (DNA): TGCAGCGTTGTCCGGGGGACTAGCGGGTTAAACGAGCAGTACTTC. This encodes CSVVRGTSGLNEQYF.

The chain couples TRBV9 to TRBJ1-2; D may be TRBD1 (5 bases). Germline assignment: CDR1 SGDLS and CDR2 YYNGEE. This CDR3 is built from 17 residues. Trimming pared 0 bases from V and 10 bases from J, leaving 25 bases between. The CDR3 DNA reads as TGTGCCAGCAGCGTAGGGGATGGGAGGGGATCAAATTCCTTCTACACCTTC. Translated: CASSVGDGRGSNSFYTF.

The CDR3 bases are TGTGCCAGCAGTACAAGGACTAGCGGGAGTGCAGATACGCAGTATTTT. This sequence encodes CASSTRTSGSADTQYF. V and J are TRBV28 and TRBJ2-3; the match to TRBD2 covers 13 bases. Germline lookup yields CDR1 MDHEN and CDR2 SYDVKM. CDR3 length equals 16 residues. The trim removed 5 bases at V and 4 bases at J, leaving 6 bases unmatched.

This clone is a singleton in its sample. This chain connects TRBV7-2 to TRBJ2-3, with a possible D match to TRBD2 (6 bases). Germline CDR1 is SGHTA and CDR2 is FQGNSA. The CDR3 sequence is 17 residues long. Trimming stripped 5 bases from V and 5 bases from J, with 23 bases between. The DNA for the CDR3 is TGTGCCAGCAGCCCCACTCCCTTTGCGGGAAGGCGAGATACGCAGTATTTT. Translation: CASSPTPFAGRRDTQYF.

This clone has more than one count but fewer than ten. The rearrangement links TRBV7-9 to TRBJ1-1; TRBD1 might be the D (5 bases). Looked up from germline, CDR1 is SEHNR and CDR2 is FQNEAQ (reference sequence). The V end was cut by 5 bases, the J end by 1 base, with 8 bases between. CDR3 size: 13 residues. The CDR3 reads CASSPGGNTEAFF. DNA of the CDR3: TGTGCCAGCAGCCCGGGGGGGAACACTGAAGCTTTCTTT.

The V gene is TRBV7-3, the J gene TRBJ2-2, with TRBD2 matching 7 bases. Germline V gene data show CDR1 as SGHTA and CDR2 as FQGTGA. V shed 1 base and J 5 bases; nucleotides not matched to a gene: 7. CDR3 size: 16 residues. The CDR3 DNA reads TGTGCCAGCAGCTTAATATCCTCGGGGGGAACCGGGGAGCTGTTTTTT. Encoded protein: CASSLISSGGTGELFF. Together with reference TRBV7-3 and TRBJ2-2, the CDR3 gives the full variable domain: GAGVSQTPSNKVTEKGKYVELRCDPISGHTALYWYRQSLGQGPEFLIYFQGTGAADDSGLPNDRFFAVRPEGSVSTLKIQRTERGDSAVYLCASSLISSGGTGELFFGEGSRLTVL.

The CDR3 loop reads CASSIDHRGNEKLFF. CDR3 nucleotides: TGTGCCAGTAGTATAGATCACAGGGGGAATGAAAAACTGTTTTTT. V and J are TRBV19 and TRBJ1-4, with 8 positions matching TRBD1. After removal of 0 bases from V and 5 bases from J, the junction contained 2 bases not matched to a gene. Germline CDR1 LNHDA, CDR2 SQIVND (reference sequence). The CDR3 has 15 residues.

The chain links TRBV2 to TRBJ1-2; D ambiguous. Germline values: CDR1 SNHLY, CDR2 FYNNEI. The CDR3 is made up of 15 amino acids. V was pared by 1 base and J by 2 bases, with 11 bases between. The CDR3 DNA follows: TGTGCCAGCAGTGAAGAGGCGCACAGAAACTATGGCTACACCTTC. The encoded protein is CASSEEAHRNYGYTF.

This clone turned up a few times. The J gene is TRBJ2-6, the V gene TRBV10-3; 8 bases agree with TRBD1. J was trimmed by 2 bases and V by 11 bases; bases with no gene match: 8. This CDR3 spans 15 amino acids. The germline V gene has CDR1 ENHRY and CDR2 SYGVKD. CDR3 in amino acids: CAAGTGAPGANVLTF. The CDR3 bases are TGTGCCGCCGGGACAGGTGCTCCTGGGGCCAACGTCCTGACTTTC.

This sequence joins TRBV7-9 and TRBJ1-2; 7 nucleotides line up with TRBD1. The germline V gene has CDR1 SEHNR and CDR2 FQNEAQ (reference sequence). V lost 5 bases to trimming and J lost 2 bases; unmatched junction nucleotides: 8. This CDR3 has 15 amino acids. The CDR3 DNA reads TGTGCCAGCAGCGCATCCAACAGGGGCAACTATGGCTACACCTTC. Its translation is CASSASNRGNYGYTF.

This chain links TRBV6-5 with TRBJ2-1, with 7 bases matching TRBD2. Germline V gene sequence: CDR1 MNHEY, CDR2 SVGAGI. This CDR3 comprises 15 residues. V dropped 6 bases and J dropped 2; count of bases not matched to a gene: 7. The DNA of the CDR3 is TGTGCCAGCAGCCTCAGCGGGGCCCCCTACAATGAGCAGTTCTTC. This translates into CASSLSGAPYNEQFF.

The chain carries TRBV7-2 and TRBJ2-1, with a weak D call TRBD2 (6 bases). Germline assignment: CDR1 SGHTA and CDR2 FQGNSA. The length of the CDR3 is 15 residues. V was trimmed by 5 bases and J by 4 bases, leaving 15 bases between them. Written as DNA, the CDR3 is TGTGCCAGCAGCCCTGGGACTGTACTATACAATGAGCAGTTCTTC. Translated, it gives CASSPGTVLYNEQFF.